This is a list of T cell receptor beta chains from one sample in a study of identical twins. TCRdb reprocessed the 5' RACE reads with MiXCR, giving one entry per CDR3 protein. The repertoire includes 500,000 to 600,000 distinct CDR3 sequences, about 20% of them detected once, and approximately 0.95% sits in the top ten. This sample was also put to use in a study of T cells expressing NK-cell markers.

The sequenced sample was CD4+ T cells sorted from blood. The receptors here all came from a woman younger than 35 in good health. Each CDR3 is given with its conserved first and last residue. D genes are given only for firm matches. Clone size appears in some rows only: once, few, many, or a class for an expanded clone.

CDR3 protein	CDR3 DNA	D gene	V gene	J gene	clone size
CASRSGTGARAFF	TGTGCCAGCAGATCCGGGACAGGGGCAAGGGCTTTCTTT	TRBD1	TRBV5-6	TRBJ1-1	NA
CASSYSQRGRETQYF	TGTGCCAGCAGTTACTCCCAGCGGGGGAGGGAGACCCAGTACTTC	TRBD2	TRBV6-5	TRBJ2-5	few
CASSLAARDSSPLHF	TGTGCCAGCAGTTTAGCGGCGAGGGACAGTTCACCCCTCCACTTT	TRBD1	TRBV12-3/TRBV12-4	TRBJ1-6	NA
CASSFVRPYEQYF	TGTGCCAGCAGTTTCGTCAGGCCATACGAGCAGTACTTC	NA	TRBV27	TRBJ2-7	NA
CASSFNSDEQFF	TGTGCCAGCAGCTTCAATTCCGATGAGCAGTTCTTC	NA	TRBV11-2	TRBJ2-1	NA
CASSEIFDSGANVLTF	TGTGCCAGTAGCGAGATTTTCGACTCTGGGGCCAACGTCCTGACTTTC	NA	TRBV19	TRBJ2-6	NA
CASSYAGGLAEQFF	TGTGCCAGCAGTTACGCGGGGGGGCTGGCTGAGCAGTTCTTC	TRBD2	TRBV6-5	TRBJ2-1	NA
CASSRTGGGFTDTQYF	TGTGCCAGCAGTCGGACAGGCGGGGGGTTCACAGATACGCAGTATTTT	NA	TRBV11-2	TRBJ2-3	once
CSARTSGNYEQYF	TGCAGTGCTAGGACTAGCGGGAACTACGAGCAGTACTTC	TRBD2	TRBV20-1	TRBJ2-7	few
CASSPNSGNTEAFF	TGTGCCAGCAGCCCCAACTCAGGGAACACTGAAGCTTTCTTT	NA	TRBV11-2	TRBJ1-1	few
CASSSGQGWEKLFF	TGTGCCAGCAGTTCCGGGCAGGGGTGGGAAAAACTGTTTTTT	NA	TRBV12-3/TRBV12-4	TRBJ1-4	NA
CASSVGGGRVTDTQYF	TGTGCCAGCAGCGTAGGGGGAGGGAGAGTCACAGATACGCAGTATTTT	TRBD2	TRBV9	TRBJ2-3	few
CASSSWDIYGYTF	TGTGCCAGCAGCTCATGGGATATTTATGGCTACACCTTC	NA	TRBV7-9	TRBJ1-2	NA
CASSTPQGLQYNEQFF	TGTGCCAGCAGCACCCCCCAAGGACTACAATACAATGAGCAGTTCTTC	NA	TRBV7-6	TRBJ2-1	NA